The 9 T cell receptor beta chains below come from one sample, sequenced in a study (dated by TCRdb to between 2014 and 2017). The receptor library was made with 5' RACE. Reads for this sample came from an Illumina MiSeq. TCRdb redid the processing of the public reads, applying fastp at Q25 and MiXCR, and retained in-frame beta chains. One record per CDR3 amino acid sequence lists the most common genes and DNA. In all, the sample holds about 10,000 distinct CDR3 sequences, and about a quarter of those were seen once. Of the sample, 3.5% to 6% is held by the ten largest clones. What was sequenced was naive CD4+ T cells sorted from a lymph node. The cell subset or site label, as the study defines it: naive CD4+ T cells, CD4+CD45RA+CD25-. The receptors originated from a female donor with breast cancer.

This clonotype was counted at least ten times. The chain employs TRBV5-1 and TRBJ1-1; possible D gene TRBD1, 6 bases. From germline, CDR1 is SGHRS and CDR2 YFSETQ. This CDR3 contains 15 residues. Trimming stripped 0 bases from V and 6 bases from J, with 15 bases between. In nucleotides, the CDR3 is TGCGCCAGCAGCTTGGAAGGCAGGGGAGACGCTGAAGCTTTCTTT. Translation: CASSLEGRGDAEAFF.

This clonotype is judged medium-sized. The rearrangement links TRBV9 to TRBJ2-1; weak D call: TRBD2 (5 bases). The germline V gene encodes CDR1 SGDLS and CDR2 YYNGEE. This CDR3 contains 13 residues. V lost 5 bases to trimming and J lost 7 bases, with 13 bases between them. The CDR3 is CASRRGFVNEQFF. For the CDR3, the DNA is TGTGCCAGCAGACGGGGTTTCGTAAATGAGCAGTTCTTC.

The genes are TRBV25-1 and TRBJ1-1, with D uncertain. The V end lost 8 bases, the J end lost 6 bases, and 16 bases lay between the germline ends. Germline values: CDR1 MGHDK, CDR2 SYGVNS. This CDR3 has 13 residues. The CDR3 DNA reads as TGTGCCAGCCGTTTGACCGAGAGCGCTGAAGCTTTCTTT. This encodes CASRLTESAEAFF.

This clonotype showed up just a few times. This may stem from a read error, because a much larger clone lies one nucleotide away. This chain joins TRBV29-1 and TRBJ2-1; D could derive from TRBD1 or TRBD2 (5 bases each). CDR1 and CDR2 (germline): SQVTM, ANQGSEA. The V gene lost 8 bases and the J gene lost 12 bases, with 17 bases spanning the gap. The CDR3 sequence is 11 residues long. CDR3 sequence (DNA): TGCAGCACCCAGAGGGCGCAGGGGCAGTTCTTC. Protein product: CSTQRAQGQFF.

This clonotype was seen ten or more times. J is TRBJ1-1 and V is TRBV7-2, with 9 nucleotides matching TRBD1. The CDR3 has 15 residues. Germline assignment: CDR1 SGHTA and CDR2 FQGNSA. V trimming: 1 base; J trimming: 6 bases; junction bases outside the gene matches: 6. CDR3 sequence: CASSLEGTGNSEAFF. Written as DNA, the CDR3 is TGTGCCAGCAGCTTAGAGGGGACAGGGAATTCTGAAGCTTTCTTT.

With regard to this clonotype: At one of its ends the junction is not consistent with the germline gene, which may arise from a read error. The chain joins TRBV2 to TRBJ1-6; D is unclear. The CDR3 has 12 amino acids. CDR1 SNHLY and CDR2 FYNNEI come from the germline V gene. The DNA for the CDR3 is TGTGCCCGCAGTGGGTTTAGTTCAGCCCTCCACTTT. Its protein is CARSGFSSALHF.

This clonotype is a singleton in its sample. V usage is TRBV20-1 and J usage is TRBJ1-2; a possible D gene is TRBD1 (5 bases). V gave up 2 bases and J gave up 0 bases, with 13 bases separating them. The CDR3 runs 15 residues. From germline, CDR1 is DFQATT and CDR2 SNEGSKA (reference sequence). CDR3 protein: CSARPPGSANYGYTF. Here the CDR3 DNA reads TGCAGTGCTAGACCTCCAGGGAGCGCTAACTATGGCTACACCTTC.

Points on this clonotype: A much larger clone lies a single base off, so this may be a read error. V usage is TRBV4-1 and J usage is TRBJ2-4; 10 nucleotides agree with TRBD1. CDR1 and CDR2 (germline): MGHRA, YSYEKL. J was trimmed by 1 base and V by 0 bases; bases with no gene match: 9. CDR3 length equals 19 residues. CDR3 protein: CASSQEGPGQGCAKNIQYF. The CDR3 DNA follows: TGCGCCAGCAGCCAAGAGGGACCGGGACAGGGGTGCGCCAAAAACATTCAGTACTTC.

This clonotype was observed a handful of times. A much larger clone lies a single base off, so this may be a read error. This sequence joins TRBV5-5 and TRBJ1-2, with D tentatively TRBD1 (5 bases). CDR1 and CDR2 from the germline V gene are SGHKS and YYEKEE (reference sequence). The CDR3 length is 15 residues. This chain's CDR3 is CASSPEGAPDYGYAF. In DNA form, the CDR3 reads TGTGCCAGCAGCCCGGAAGGGGCGCCGGACTATGGCTACGCCTTC.